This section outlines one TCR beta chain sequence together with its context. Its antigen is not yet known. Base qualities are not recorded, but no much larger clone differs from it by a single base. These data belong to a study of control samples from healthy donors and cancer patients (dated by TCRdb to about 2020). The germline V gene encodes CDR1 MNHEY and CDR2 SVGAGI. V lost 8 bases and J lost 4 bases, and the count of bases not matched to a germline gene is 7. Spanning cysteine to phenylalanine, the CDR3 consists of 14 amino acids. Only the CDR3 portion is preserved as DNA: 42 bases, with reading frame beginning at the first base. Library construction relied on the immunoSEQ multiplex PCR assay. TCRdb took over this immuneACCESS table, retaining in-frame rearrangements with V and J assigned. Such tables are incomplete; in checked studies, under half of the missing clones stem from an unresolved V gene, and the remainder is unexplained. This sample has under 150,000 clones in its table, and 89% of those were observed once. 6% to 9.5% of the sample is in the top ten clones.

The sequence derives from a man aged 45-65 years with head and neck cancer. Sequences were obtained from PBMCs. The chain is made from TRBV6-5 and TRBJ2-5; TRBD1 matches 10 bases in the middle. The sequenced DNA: TGTGCCAGCCGGGACAGGGGTTTTGCAGAGACCCAGTACTTC. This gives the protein CASRDRGFAETQYF.